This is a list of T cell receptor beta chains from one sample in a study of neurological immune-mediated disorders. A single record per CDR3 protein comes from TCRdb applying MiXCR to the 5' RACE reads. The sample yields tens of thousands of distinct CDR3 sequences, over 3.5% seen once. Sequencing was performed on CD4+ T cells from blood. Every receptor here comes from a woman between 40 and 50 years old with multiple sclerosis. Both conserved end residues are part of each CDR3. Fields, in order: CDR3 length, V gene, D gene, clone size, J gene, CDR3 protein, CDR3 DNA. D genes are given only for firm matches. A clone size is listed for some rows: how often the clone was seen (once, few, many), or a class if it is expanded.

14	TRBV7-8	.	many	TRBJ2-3	CASSNRDSIWTQYF	TGTGCCAGCAGCAACCGGGACTCCATTTGGACGCAGTATTTT
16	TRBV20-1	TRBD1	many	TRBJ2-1	CSARVPTGAPFGEQFF	TGCAGTGCTAGAGTCCCGACAGGGGCCCCCTTTGGAGAGCAGTTCTTC
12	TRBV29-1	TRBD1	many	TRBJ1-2	CSVLTGIYGYTF	TGCAGCGTGCTGACAGGGATCTATGGCTACACCTTC
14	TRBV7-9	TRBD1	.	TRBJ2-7	CASSPGTGFHEQYF	TGTGCCAGCAGCCCCGGGACAGGGTTCCACGAGCAGTACTTC
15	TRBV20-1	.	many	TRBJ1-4	CSARSRGGGNEKLFF	TGCAGTGCTAGATCCCGGGGGGGAGGGAATGAAAAACTGTTTTTT
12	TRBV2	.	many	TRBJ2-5	CASIWGSETQYF	TGTGCCAGCATTTGGGGGTCAGAGACCCAGTACTTC
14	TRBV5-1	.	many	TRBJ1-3	CASSRTVSGNTIYF	TGCGCCAGCAGCCGGACAGTCTCCGGAAACACCATATATTTT
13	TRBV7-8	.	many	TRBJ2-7	CASSLEQPYEQYF	TGTGCCAGCAGCTTAGAACAGCCTTACGAGCAGTACTTC
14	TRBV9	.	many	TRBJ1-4	CASSVAGTGEKLFF	TGTGCCAGCAGCGTAGCGGGGACGGGTGAAAAACTGTTTTTT
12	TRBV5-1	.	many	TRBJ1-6	CASSFGGSPLHF	TGCGCCAGCAGCTTCGGGGGGTCACCCCTCCACTTT
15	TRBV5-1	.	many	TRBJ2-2	CASSLQGAGTGELFF	TGCGCCAGCAGCTTACAGGGAGCAGGCACCGGGGAGCTGTTTTTT
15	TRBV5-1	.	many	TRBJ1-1	CASSLEGPSTTEAFF	TGCGCCAGCAGCTTGGAGGGCCCCTCAACAACTGAAGCTTTCTTT
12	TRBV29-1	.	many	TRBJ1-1	CSVDYGDTEAFF	TGCAGCGTTGACTATGGGGACACTGAAGCTTTCTTT
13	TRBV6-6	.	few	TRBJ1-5	CASRTSSNQPQHF	TGTGCCAGCAGGACAAGTAGCAATCAGCCCCAGCATTTT
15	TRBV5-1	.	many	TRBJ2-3	CASSLIKRGTDTQYF	TGCGCCAGCAGCTTGATAAAGCGGGGCACAGATACGCAGTATTTT
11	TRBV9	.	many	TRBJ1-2	CASSTGRGYTF	TGTGCCAGCAGCACCGGACGTGGCTACACCTTC
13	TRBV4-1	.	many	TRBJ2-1	CASTGLSYNEQFF	TGCGCCAGCACAGGGTTATCCTACAATGAGCAGTTCTTC
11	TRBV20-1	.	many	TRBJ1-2	CSASQGDGYTF	TGCAGTGCTAGCCAGGGAGATGGCTACACCTTC
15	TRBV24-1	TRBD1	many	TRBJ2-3	CATSDPQGAGDTQYF	TGTGCCACCAGTGATCCACAGGGGGCGGGGGATACGCAGTATTTT
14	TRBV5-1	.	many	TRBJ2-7	CASSLGPGIYEQYF	TGCGCCAGCAGCTTGGGACCGGGTATCTACGAGCAGTACTTC
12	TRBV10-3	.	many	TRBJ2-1	CAISEDNNEQFF	TGTGCCATCAGTGAGGACAACAATGAGCAGTTCTTC
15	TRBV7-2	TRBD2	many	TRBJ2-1	CASSLGIGTRDEQFF	TGTGCCAGCAGCTTAGGGATCGGGACTAGGGACGAGCAGTTCTTC
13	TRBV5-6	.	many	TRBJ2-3	CASSLGFRDTQYF	TGTGCCAGCAGCTTGGGTTTCAGAGATACGCAGTATTTT
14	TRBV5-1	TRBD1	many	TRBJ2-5	CASSLGTGGETQYF	TGCGCCAGCAGCTTGGGAACAGGGGGAGAGACCCAGTACTTC
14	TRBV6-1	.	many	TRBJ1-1	CASSSLGGATEAFF	TGTGCCAGCAGTTCTCTCGGAGGGGCCACTGAAGCTTTCTTT
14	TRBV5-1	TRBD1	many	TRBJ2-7	CASSLEQGVGEQYF	TGCGCCAGCAGCTTGGAACAGGGGGTGGGCGAGCAGTACTTC
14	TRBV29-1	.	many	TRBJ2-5	CSVDTRVGQETQYF	TGCAGCGTTGACACTCGTGTGGGACAAGAGACCCAGTACTTC
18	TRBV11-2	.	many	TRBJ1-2	CASSLLSAGTWGNYGYTF	TGTGCCAGCAGCTTATTATCGGCCGGGACGTGGGGGAACTATGGCTACACCTTC
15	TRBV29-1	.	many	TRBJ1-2	CSVEGGEGTRDGYTF	TGCAGCGTTGAAGGAGGAGAGGGTACGAGGGATGGCTACACCTTC
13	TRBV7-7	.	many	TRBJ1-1	CASSPLPNTEAFF	TGTGCCAGCAGCCCCCTCCCGAACACTGAAGCTTTCTTT
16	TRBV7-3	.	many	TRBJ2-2	CASSPNPAGIPGELFF	TGTGCCAGCAGCCCAAACCCGGCAGGGATCCCCGGGGAGCTGTTTTTT
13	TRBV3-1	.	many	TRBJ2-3	CASSQGHTDTQYF	TGTGCCAGCAGCCAAGGTCACACAGATACGCAGTATTTT
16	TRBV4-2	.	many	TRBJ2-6	CASSPDRNSGANVLTF	TGTGCCAGCAGCCCGGACCGAAACTCTGGGGCCAACGTCCTGACTTTC
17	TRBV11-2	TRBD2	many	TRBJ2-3	CASSQGTSATSTDTQYF	TGTGCCAGCAGCCAGGGCACTAGCGCGACTAGCACAGATACGCAGTATTTT
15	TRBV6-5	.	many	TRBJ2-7	CASSRLGGIGYEQYF	TGTGCCAGCAGCCGTTTAGGGGGGATTGGCTACGAGCAGTACTTC
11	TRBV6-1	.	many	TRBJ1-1	CASSENFGAFF	TGTGCCAGCAGTGAGAACTTTGGGGCTTTCTTT
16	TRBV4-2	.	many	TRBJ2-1	CASSQFVVRSYNEQFF	TGTGCCAGCAGCCAATTCGTTGTGCGCTCCTACAATGAGCAGTTCTTC
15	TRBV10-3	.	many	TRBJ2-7	CAISESPQGTYEQYF	TGTGCCATCAGTGAGTCACCCCAAGGAACCTACGAGCAGTACTTC
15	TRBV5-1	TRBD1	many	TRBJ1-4	CASSALTGTGEKLFF	TGCGCCAGCAGCGCCCTTACAGGGACAGGAGAAAAACTGTTTTTT
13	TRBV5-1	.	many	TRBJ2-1	CASSFREGYEQFF	TGCGCCAGCAGCTTCCGGGAAGGCTATGAGCAGTTCTTC
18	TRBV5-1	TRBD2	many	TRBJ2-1	CASSLVPSGGRSYNEQFF	TGCGCCAGCAGCTTGGTCCCTAGCGGGGGCCGCTCCTACAATGAGCAGTTCTTC
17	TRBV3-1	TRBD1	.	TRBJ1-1	CASSQNRGGFFSTEAFF	TGTGCCAGCAGCCAAAACAGGGGAGGATTTTTCAGCACTGAAGCTTTCTTT
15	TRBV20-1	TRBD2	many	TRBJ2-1	CSARASSGSYNEQFF	TGCAGTGCTAGAGCCTCTAGCGGGTCTTACAATGAGCAGTTCTTC
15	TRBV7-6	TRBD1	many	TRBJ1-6	CASSLETGSGSPLHF	TGTGCCAGCAGCCTAGAGACAGGGTCCGGATCACCCCTCCACTTT
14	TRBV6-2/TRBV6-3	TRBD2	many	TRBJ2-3	CASNPGGGTYTQYF	TGTGCCAGCAACCCGGGGGGGGGGACCTATACGCAGTATTTT
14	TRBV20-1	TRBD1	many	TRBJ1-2	CSASIGTGNYGYTF	TGCAGTGCGAGCATCGGGACAGGGAACTATGGCTACACCTTC
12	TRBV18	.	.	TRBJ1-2	CASSAQGEGYTF	TGTGCCAGCTCAGCTCAGGGTGAAGGCTACACCTTC
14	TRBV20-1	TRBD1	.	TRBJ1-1	CSATRGGGRTEAFF	TGCAGTGCCACCAGAGGAGGGGGCCGAACTGAAGCTTTCTTT
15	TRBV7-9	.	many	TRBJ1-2	CASSSPPGILHGYTF	TGTGCCAGCAGCTCCCCCCCGGGGATATTGCATGGCTACACCTTC
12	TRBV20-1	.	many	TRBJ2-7	CSARDVGYEQYF	TGCAGTGCTAGAGATGTGGGTTACGAGCAGTACTTC
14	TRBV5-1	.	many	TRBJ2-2	CASSSGPQGGELFF	TGCGCCAGCAGCTCGGGACCTCAGGGCGGGGAGCTGTTTTTT
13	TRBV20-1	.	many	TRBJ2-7	CSASERRAYEQYF	TGCAGTGCTAGTGAGCGGAGAGCCTACGAGCAGTACTTC